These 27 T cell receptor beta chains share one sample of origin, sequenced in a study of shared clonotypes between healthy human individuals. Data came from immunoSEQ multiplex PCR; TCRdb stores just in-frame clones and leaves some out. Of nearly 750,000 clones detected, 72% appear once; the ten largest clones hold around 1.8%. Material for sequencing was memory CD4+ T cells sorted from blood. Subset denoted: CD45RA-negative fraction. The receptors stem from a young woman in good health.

The CDR3, as DNA: TGTGCCACCAGCAGCACAGGGTGGGGTGGCTACACCTTC. Its protein is CATSSTGWGGYTF. The J gene is TRBJ1-2, the V gene TRBV15, with TRBD1 as a possible D gene (6 bases). Trimming took off 3 bases at V and 7 bases at J, with 12 bases between the two ends. The CDR3 extends over 13 amino acids. Germline V gene data show CDR1 as LNHNV and CDR2 as YYDKDF (reference sequence).

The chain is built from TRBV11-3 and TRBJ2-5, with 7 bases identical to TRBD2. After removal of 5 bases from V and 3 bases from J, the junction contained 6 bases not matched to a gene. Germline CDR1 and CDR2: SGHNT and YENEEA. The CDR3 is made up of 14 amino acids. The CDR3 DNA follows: TGTGCCAGCAGCGGCGCGGGAGCCGAAGAGACCCAGTACTTC. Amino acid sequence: CASSGAGAEETQYF. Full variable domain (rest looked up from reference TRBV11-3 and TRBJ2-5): EAGVVQSPRYKIIEKKQPVAFWCNPISGHNTLYWYLQNLGQGPELLIRYENEEAVDDSQLPKDRFSAERLKGVDSTLKIQPAELGDSAVYLCASSGAGAEETQYFGPGTRLLVL.

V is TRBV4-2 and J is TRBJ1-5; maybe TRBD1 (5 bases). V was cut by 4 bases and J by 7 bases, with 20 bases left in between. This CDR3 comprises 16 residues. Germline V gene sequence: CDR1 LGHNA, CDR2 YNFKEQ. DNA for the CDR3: TGTGCCAGCAGCCTTACAAAAGGGACCGCGGGACAGCCCCAGCATTTT. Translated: CASSLTKGTAGQPQHF.

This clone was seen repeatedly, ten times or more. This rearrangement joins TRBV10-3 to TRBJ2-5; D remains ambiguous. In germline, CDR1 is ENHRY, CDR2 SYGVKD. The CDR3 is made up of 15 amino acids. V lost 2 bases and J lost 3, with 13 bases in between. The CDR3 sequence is CAISEVNGNKETQYF. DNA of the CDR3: TGTGCCATCAGTGAGGTAAACGGAAACAAAGAGACCCAGTACTTC.

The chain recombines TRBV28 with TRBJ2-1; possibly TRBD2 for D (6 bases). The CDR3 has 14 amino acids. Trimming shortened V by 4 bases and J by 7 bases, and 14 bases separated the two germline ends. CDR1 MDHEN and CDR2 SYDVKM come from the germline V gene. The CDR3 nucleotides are TGTGCCAGCAGTTCGACTAGTTGGAGGAATGAGCAGTTCTTC. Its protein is CASSSTSWRNEQFF.

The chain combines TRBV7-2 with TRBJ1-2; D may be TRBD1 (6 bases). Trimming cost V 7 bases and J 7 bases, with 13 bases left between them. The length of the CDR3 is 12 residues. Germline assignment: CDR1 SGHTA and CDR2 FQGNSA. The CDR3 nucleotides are TGTGCCAGCAACAGAGGACAGCTTGGCTACACCTTC. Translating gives CASNRGQLGYTF.

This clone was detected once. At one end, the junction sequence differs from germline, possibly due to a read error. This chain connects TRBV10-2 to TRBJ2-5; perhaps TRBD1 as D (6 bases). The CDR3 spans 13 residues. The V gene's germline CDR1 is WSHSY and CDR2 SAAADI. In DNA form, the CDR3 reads TGCGCCGGCAGTAGGGGGAGCCAAGAGACCCAGTACTTC. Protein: CAGSRGSQETQYF.

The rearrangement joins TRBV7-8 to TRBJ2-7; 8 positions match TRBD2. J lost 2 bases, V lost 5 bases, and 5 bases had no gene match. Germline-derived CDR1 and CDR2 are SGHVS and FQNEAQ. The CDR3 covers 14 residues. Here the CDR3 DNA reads TGTGCCAGCAGCGTCAGCGGGGGAGCCTACGAGCAGTACTTC. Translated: CASSVSGGAYEQYF.

CDR3: CASSLVWVGEETQYF. As DNA, the CDR3 is TGCGCCAGCAGCTTGGTATGGGTTGGGGAAGAGACCCAGTACTTC. The chain links TRBV5-1 to TRBJ2-5; no definite D call. CDR1 and CDR2 (germline): SGHRS, YFSETQ. This CDR3 has 15 residues. V was shortened by 0 bases and J by 3 bases, with 12 bases between the two germline ends.

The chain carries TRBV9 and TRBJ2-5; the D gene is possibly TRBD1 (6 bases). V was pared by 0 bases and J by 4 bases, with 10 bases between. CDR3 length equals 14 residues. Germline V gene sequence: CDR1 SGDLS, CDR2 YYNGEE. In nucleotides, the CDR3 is TGTGCCAGCAGCGTAGTGGGGGCCGGAGAGACCCAGTACTTC. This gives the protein CASSVVGAGETQYF.

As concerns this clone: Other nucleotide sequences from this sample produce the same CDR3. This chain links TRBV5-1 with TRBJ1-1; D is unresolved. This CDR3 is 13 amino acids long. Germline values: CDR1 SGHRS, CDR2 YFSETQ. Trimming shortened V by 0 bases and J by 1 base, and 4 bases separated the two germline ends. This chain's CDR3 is CASSLGENTEAFF. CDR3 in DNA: TGCGCCAGCAGCTTGGGTGAGAACACTGAAGCTTTCTTT. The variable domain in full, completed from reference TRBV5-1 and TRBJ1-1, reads KAGVTQTPRYLIKTRGQQVTLSCSPISGHRSVSWYQQTPGQGLQFLFEYFSETQRNKGNFPGRFSGRQFSNSRSEMNVSTLELGDSALYLCASSLGENTEAFFGQGTRLTVV.

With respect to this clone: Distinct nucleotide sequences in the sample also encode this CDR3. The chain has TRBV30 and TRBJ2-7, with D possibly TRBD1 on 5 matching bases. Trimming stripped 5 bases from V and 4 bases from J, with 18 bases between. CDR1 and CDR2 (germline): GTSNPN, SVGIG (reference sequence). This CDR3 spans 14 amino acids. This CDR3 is CAWSGQAGRYEQYF. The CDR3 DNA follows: TGTGCCTGGTCTGGGCAGGCAGGGCGATACGAGCAGTACTTC. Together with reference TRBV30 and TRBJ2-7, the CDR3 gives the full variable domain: SQTIHQWPATLVQPVGSPLSLECTVEGTSNPNLYWYRQAAGRGLQLLFYSVGIGQISSEVPQNLSASRPQDRQFILSSKKLLLSDSGFYLCAWSGQAGRYEQYFGPGTRLTVT.

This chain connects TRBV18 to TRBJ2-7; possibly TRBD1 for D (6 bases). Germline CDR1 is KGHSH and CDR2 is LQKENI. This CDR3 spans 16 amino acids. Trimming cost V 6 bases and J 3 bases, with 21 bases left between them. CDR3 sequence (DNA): TGTGCCAGCTCTCTATTAGGGGCCACAGGGTACTACGAGCAGTACTTC. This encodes CASSLLGATGYYEQYF.

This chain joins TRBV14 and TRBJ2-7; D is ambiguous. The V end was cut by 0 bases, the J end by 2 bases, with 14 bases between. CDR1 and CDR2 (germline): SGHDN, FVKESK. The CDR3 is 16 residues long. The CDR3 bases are TGTGCCAGCAGCCAAGAAATCAAAGGCCCTACCTACGAGCAGTACTTC. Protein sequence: CASSQEIKGPTYEQYF.

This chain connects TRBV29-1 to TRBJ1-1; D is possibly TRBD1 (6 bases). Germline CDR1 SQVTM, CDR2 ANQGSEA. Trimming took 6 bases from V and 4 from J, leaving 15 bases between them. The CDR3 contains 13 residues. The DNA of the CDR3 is TGCAGCGTAGTCATCGGGGGCAGCACTGAAGCTTTCTTT. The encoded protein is CSVVIGGSTEAFF.

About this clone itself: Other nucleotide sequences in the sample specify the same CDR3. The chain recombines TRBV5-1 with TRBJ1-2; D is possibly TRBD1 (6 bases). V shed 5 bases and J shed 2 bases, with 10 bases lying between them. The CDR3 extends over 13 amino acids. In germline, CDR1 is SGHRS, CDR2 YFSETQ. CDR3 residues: CASSTGPNYGYTF. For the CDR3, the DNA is TGCGCCAGCAGTACAGGGCCAAACTATGGCTACACCTTC.

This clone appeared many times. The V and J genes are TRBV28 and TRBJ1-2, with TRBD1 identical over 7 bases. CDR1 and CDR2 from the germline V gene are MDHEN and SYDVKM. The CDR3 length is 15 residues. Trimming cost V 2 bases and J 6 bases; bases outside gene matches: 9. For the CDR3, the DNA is TGTGCCAGCAGTTTAATGGGACAGAAGGAAAATGGCTACACCTTC. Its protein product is CASSLMGQKENGYTF.

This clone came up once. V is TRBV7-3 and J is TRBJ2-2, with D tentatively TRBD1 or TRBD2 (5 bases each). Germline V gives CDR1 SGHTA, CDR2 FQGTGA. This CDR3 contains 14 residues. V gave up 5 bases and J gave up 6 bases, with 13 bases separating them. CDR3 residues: CASSPGPLAGELFF. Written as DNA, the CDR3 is TGTGCCAGCAGCCCGGGACCTTTAGCCGGGGAGCTGTTTTTT. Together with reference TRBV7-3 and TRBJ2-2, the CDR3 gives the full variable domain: GAGVSQTPSNKVTEKGKYVELRCDPISGHTALYWYRQSLGQGPEFLIYFQGTGAADDSGLPNDRFFAVRPEGSVSTLKIQRTERGDSAVYLCASSPGPLAGELFFGEGSRLTVL.

CDR3 coding DNA: TGTGCCAGCAGTCCTATCCTCTACGAGCAGTACTTC. Protein: CASSPILYEQYF. This chain connects TRBV27 to TRBJ2-7; D is undetermined. This CDR3 spans 12 amino acids. Germline loops: CDR1 MNHEY, CDR2 SMNVEV (reference sequence). Trimming removed 5 bases from V and 3 bases from J, with 8 bases in between.

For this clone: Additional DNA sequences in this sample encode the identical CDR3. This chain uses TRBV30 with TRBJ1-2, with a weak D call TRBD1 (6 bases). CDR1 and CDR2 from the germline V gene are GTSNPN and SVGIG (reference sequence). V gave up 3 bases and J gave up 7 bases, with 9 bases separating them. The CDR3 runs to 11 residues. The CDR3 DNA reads TGTGCCTGGAGGGGAGGGGGTGGCTACACCTTC. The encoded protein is CAWRGGGGYTF.

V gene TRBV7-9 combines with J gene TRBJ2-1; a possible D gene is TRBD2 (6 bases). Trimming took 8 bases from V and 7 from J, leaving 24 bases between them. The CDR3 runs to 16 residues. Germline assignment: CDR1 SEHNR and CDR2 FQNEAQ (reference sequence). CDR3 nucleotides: TGTGCCAGCTCCGCTCTATCGACTAGTCGGGTAAATGAGCAGTTCTTC. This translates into CASSALSTSRVNEQFF.

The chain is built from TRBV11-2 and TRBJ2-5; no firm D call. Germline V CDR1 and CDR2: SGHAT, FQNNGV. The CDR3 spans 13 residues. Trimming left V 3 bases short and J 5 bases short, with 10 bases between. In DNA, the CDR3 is TGTGCCAGCAGCTTTGGCAGTCCGGAGACCCAGTACTTC. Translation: CASSFGSPETQYF. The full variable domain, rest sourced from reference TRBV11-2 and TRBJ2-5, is EAGVAQSPRYKIIEKRQSVAFWCNPISGHATLYWYQQILGQGPKLLIQFQNNGVVDDSQLPKDRFSAERLKGVDSTLKIQPAKLEDSAVYLCASSFGSPETQYFGPGTRLLVL.

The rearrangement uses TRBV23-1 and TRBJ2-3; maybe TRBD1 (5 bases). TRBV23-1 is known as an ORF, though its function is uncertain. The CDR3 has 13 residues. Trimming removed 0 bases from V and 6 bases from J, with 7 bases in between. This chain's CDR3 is CASSQSTEDTQYF. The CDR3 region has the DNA TGCGCCAGCAGTCAATCGACAGAGGATACGCAGTATTTT.

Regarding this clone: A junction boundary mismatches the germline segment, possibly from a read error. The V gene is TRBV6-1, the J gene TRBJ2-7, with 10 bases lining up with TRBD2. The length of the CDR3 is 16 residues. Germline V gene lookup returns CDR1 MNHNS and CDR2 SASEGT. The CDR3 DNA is TGTGCCAGCAGTGAAACTAGCGGGGCCCTCCTATGGTTGAGGGACTTC. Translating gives CASSETSGALLWLRDF.

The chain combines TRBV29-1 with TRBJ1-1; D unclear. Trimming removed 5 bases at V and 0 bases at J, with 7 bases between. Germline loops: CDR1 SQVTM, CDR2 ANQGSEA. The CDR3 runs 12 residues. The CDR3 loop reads CSVFGLNTEAFF. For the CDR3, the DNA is TGCAGCGTTTTCGGGTTGAACACTGAAGCTTTCTTT.

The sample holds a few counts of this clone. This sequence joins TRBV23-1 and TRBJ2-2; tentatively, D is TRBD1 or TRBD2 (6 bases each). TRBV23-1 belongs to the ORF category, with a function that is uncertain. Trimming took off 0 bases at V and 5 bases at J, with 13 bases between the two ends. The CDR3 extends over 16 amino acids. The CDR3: CASSQSRRGGTGELFF. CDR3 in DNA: TGCGCCAGCAGTCAATCGCGCAGGGGAGGAACCGGGGAGCTGTTTTTT.

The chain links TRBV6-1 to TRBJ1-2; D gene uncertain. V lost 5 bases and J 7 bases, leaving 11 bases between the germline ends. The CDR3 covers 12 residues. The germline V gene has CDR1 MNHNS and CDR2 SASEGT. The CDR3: CASSIEGSGYTF. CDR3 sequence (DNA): TGTGCCAGCAGTATAGAAGGGAGTGGCTACACCTTC.